These 20 T cell receptor beta chains were all obtained from the same sample, sequenced in a study of cytomegalovirus exposure and HLA in healthy donors. PCR involved 60 Vbeta and 13 Jbeta primers. TCRdb keeps only in-frame clones here, not all; method: immunoSEQ multiplex PCR. This sample has approximately 120,000 clones; around 82% occur once, and the top ten carry more than 3.5%. Sequencing used PBMCs. The origin of the receptors is a woman aged 40-49 years in good health and CMV-seropositive.

The chain carries TRBV30 and TRBJ2-6; D remains ambiguous. The V gene lost 5 bases and the J gene lost 0 bases, with 14 bases spanning the gap. Germline values: CDR1 GTSNPN, CDR2 SVGIG (reference sequence). This CDR3 is built from 16 residues. CDR3 in DNA: TGTGCCTGGGATAATCGACGGAGCTCTGGGGCCAACGTCCTGACTTTC. The encoded protein is CAWDNRRSSGANVLTF.

This sequence joins TRBV5-1 and TRBJ1-5; D call uncertain. Per germline, CDR1 SGHRS and CDR2 YFSETQ. Trimming shortened V by 4 bases and J by 6 bases, and 14 bases separated the two germline ends. The CDR3 is 14 residues long. CDR3 sequence (DNA): TGCGCCAGCAGCCCCTCGGGAGGAGTTCAGCCCCAGCATTTT. This translates into CASSPSGGVQPQHF.

The chain recombines TRBV19 with TRBJ2-1, with 13 bases matching TRBD2. The junction had 4 bases not matched to a gene; V was cut back by 4 bases and J by 1 base. The CDR3 runs to 17 residues. Germline V CDR1 and CDR2: LNHDA, SQIVND (reference sequence). The CDR3 coding sequence is TGTGCCAGTAGTAAGAGGACTAGCGGGAGTTCCTACAATGAGCAGTTCTTC. Amino acid sequence: CASSKRTSGSSYNEQFF.

Details on this clone: Within the sample, other DNA sequences also encode this same CDR3. The chain carries TRBV19 and TRBJ2-7; 9 bases agree with TRBD1. The V gene end was trimmed by 4 bases and the J gene end by 3 bases; junction bases not matched to a gene: 4. The CDR3 spans 14 residues. Germline V gene lookup returns CDR1 LNHDA and CDR2 SQIVND (reference sequence). The CDR3 here is CASSRDRASYEQYF. In DNA form, the CDR3 reads TGTGCCAGTAGTAGGGACAGGGCAAGCTACGAGCAGTACTTC.

The rearrangement joins TRBV5-1 to TRBJ1-1, with D unresolved. Germline V lookup: CDR1 SGHRS, CDR2 YFSETQ. V dropped 6 bases and J dropped 1 base, with 7 bases sitting between them. This CDR3 has 12 residues. The CDR3 reads CASTPGNTEAFF. As DNA, the CDR3 is TGCGCCAGCACTCCGGGGAACACTGAAGCTTTCTTT.

V gene TRBV19 combines with J gene TRBJ1-1, with D uncertain. Deletions cut 4 bases from V and 1 base from J, with 10 bases between. CDR1 is LNHDA, CDR2 SQIVND, per germline (reference sequence). The CDR3 spans 14 residues. CDR3 in amino acids: CASSRMTENTEAFF. CDR3 DNA: TGTGCCAGTAGTAGAATGACTGAGAACACTGAAGCTTTCTTT.

The chain couples TRBV9 to TRBJ2-1, with 9 bases identical to TRBD2. V shed 0 bases and J 4 bases; nucleotides not matched to a gene: 17. Germline-derived CDR1 and CDR2 are SGDLS and YYNGEE. The CDR3 is made up of 20 amino acids. The CDR3 reads CASSVARTGVSGSRYNEQFF. The DNA of the CDR3 is TGTGCCAGCAGCGTAGCGAGGACCGGCGTTAGCGGGAGTCGGTACAATGAGCAGTTCTTC.

In the case of this clone: Other DNA sequences in this sample translate to the same CDR3. This chain uses TRBV7-9 with TRBJ2-3, with D uncertain. The CDR3 extends over 13 amino acids. CDR1 and CDR2 (germline): SEHNR, FQNEAQ (reference sequence). V dropped 1 base and J dropped 1 base, with 3 bases sitting between them. CDR3 sequence (DNA): TGTGCCAGCAGCTTAGGAGGCACAGATACGCAGTATTTT. Protein product: CASSLGGTDTQYF.

This rearrangement joins TRBV19 to TRBJ2-3; D may be TRBD1 (6 bases). The CDR3 spans 13 residues. V dropped 11 bases and J dropped 0 bases, with 12 bases sitting between them. Germline V gene data show CDR1 as LNHDA and CDR2 as SQIVND (reference sequence). CDR3 sequence (DNA): TGTGCCGGGCAGGGGTTTAGCACAGATACGCAGTATTTT. Its protein product is CAGQGFSTDTQYF.

This chain links TRBV5-1 with TRBJ2-5, with TRBD2 identical over 14 bases. V shed 3 bases and J 7 bases; nucleotides not matched to a gene: 11. Germline V CDR1 and CDR2: SGHRS, YFSETQ. The CDR3 contains 17 residues. The CDR3 DNA reads TGCGCCAGCAGCTGGAAGACTAGCGGGAGGGCCGGGGGGACCCAGTACTTC. It encodes CASSWKTSGRAGGTQYF. The entire variable domain, with the rest obtained from reference TRBV5-1 and TRBJ2-5, is as follows: KAGVTQTPRYLIKTRGQQVTLSCSPISGHRSVSWYQQTPGQGLQFLFEYFSETQRNKGNFPGRFSGRQFSNSRSEMNVSTLELGDSALYLCASSWKTSGRAGGTQYFGPGTRLLVL.

The CDR3, as DNA: TGCGCCAGCAGCGGGGGACTAGCGGGTTCCGCCTACGAGCAGTACTTC. It translates to CASSGGLAGSAYEQYF. This sequence joins TRBV5-1 and TRBJ2-7, with 12 bases identical to TRBD2. The CDR3 contains 16 residues. Germline V gene lookup returns CDR1 SGHRS and CDR2 YFSETQ. Unmatched junction bases numbered 7, after V lost 4 bases and J lost 2 bases.

The chain uses TRBV9 and TRBJ2-6, with D hard to call. V lost 3 bases to trimming and J lost 2 bases, with 3 bases between them. Looked up from germline, CDR1 is SGDLS and CDR2 is YYNGEE. This CDR3 comprises 13 residues. CDR3 protein: CASSGTGANVLTF. The CDR3 bases are TGTGCCAGCAGCGGTACTGGGGCCAACGTCCTGACTTTC. Together with reference TRBV9 and TRBJ2-6, the CDR3 gives the full variable domain: DSGVTQTPKHLITATGQRVTLRCSPRSGDLSVYWYQQSLDQGLQFLIQYYNGEERAKGNILERFSAQQFPDLHSELNLSSLELGDSALYFCASSGTGANVLTFGAGSRLTVL.

The gene calls are TRBV5-1 and TRBJ2-5; a weak D match, TRBD2 (6 bases). CDR3 size: 13 residues. Trimming took 2 bases from V and 5 from J, leaving 10 bases between them. The V gene's germline CDR1 is SGHRS and CDR2 YFSETQ. CDR3 nucleotides: TGCGCCAGCAGCTTACTCAGCGGGGAGACCCAGTACTTC. This sequence encodes CASSLLSGETQYF.

This chain joins TRBV9 and TRBJ2-1; 10 nucleotides line up with TRBD2. The CDR3 extends over 16 amino acids. The J segment lost 4 bases and the V segment lost 1 base, leaving 5 bases of the junction unmatched. Germline V lookup: CDR1 SGDLS, CDR2 YYNGEE. The CDR3 DNA follows: TGTGCCAGCAGCGTACCCGGACTAGCGGATTACAATGAGCAGTTCTTC. Its translation is CASSVPGLADYNEQFF.

This chain connects TRBV11-2 to TRBJ2-1; D not certain. The ends were cut back, 1 base at V and 7 bases at J, with 11 bases in the middle. CDR3 length equals 14 residues. Germline assignment: CDR1 SGHAT and CDR2 FQNNGV. The CDR3 DNA reads as TGTGCCAGCAGCTTAGGGATTCGAGCGAATGAGCAGTTCTTC. Encoded protein: CASSLGIRANEQFF.

Details on this clone: One junction end does not reproduce the germline sequence, and a read error may be involved. This chain joins TRBV7-9 and TRBJ2-7, with D possibly TRBD1 on 5 matching bases. The germline CDR1 and CDR2 sequences are SEHNR and FQNEAQ (reference sequence). The CDR3 contains 15 residues. The CDR3 protein is CSSSLVGRVSYEQYF. For the CDR3, the DNA is TGTTCCAGCAGCTTAGTAGGCAGGGTCTCCTACGAGCAGTACTTC.

The CDR3 sequence: CASSLRGQGVAGELFF. CDR3 coding DNA: TGTGCCAGCAGCTTACGGGGACAGGGAGTGGCCGGGGAGCTGTTTTTT. V and J are TRBV7-6 and TRBJ2-2; 9 positions match TRBD1. The CDR3 contains 16 residues. Germline V gene sequence: CDR1 SGHVS, CDR2 FNYEAQ. After removal of 2 bases from V and 6 bases from J, the junction contained 7 bases not matched to a gene.

This chain links TRBV5-1 with TRBJ2-2; D call uncertain. The CDR3 extends over 14 amino acids. The V end was cut by 0 bases, the J end by 7 bases, with 10 bases between. Germline V lookup: CDR1 SGHRS, CDR2 YFSETQ. CDR3 sequence reads: CASSLGARSGELFF. The CDR3 DNA reads as TGCGCCAGCAGCTTGGGCGCCCGGAGCGGGGAGCTGTTTTTT.

V usage is TRBV7-2 and J usage is TRBJ2-7; tentatively, D is TRBD2 (5 bases). The germline CDR1 and CDR2 sequences are SGHTA and FQGNSA. The CDR3 length is 15 residues. V gave up 4 bases and J gave up 0 bases, with 13 bases separating them. The CDR3 loop is CASSSPRTGSYEQYF. As DNA, the CDR3 is TGTGCCAGCAGCTCCCCCCGGACTGGCTCCTACGAGCAGTACTTC.

The V and J genes are TRBV10-1 and TRBJ2-1; TRBD1 matches 8 bases. Germline assignment: CDR1 WNHNN and CDR2 SYGVQD (reference sequence). After removal of 3 bases from V and 5 bases from J, the junction contained 6 bases not matched to a gene. The CDR3 consists of 15 residues. CDR3 nucleotide sequence: TGCGCCAGCAGTGATTCAGGGGGCTACAACAATGAGCAGTTCTTC. Its protein is CASSDSGGYNNEQFF.